Below, 7 T cell receptor beta chains from the same sample are listed, as sequenced in a study of tumor and adjacent non-tumor tissue in lung cancer. This sample's RNA came from whole unsorted tissue. A modified ARM-PCR protocol with three rounds of nested PCR amplified TCRbeta. TCRdb re-analysed the multiplex PCR reads in MiXCR, keeping a single row per CDR3 protein. The repertoire holds under 150,000 distinct CDR3 sequences, with around 67% as singletons. Material: lung tumor tissue. The receptors were gathered from a man between 60 and 75 years old with small cell lung cancer.

The chain links TRBV29-1 to TRBJ2-1, with TRBD1 as a possible D gene (7 bases). The CDR3 spans 14 residues. The germline gives CDR1 SQVTM, CDR2 ANQGSEA. Trimming removed 8 bases at V and 8 bases at J, with 22 bases between. CDR3 coding DNA: TGCAGCATACGCGGGACAGCGCAAATCGATGAGCAGTTCTTC. This translates into CSIRGTAQIDEQFF.

This clonotype showed up just a few times. A read error is possible here, since a much larger clone lies one base away. This sequence joins TRBV20-1 and TRBJ2-3; D unclear. From germline, CDR1 is DFQATT and CDR2 SNEGSKA (reference sequence). The CDR3 is 14 amino acids. Trimming stripped 2 bases from V and 3 bases from J, with 12 bases between. This CDR3 reads CSARHGGGTDTQYF. In DNA, the CDR3 is TGCAGTGCTAGACACGGTGGCGGAACAGATACGCAGTATTTT.

With respect to this clonotype: Given a much more abundant clone one base away, this may be a read error. The genes are TRBV12-5 and TRBJ2-2; perhaps D is TRBD1 or TRBD2 (5 bases each). CDR1 and CDR2 (germline): LGHNT, FRNRAP. Trimming took off 1 base at V and 3 bases at J, with 9 bases between the two ends. The CDR3 has 15 amino acids. Written as DNA, the CDR3 is TGTGCTAGTGGTTTGGGGGGGACCGACACCGGGGAGCTGTTTTTT. Translating gives CASGLGGTDTGELFF. Filled out from reference TRBV12-5 and TRBJ2-2, the complete variable domain reads DARVTQTPRHKVTEMGQEVTMRCQPILGHNTVFWYRQTMMQGLELLAYFRNRAPLDDSGMPKDRFSAEMPDATLATLKIQPSEPRDSAVYFCASGLGGTDTGELFFGEGSRLTVL.

A note on this clonotype: A much larger clone sits a single nucleotide away, making a read error possible. The J gene is TRBJ2-2, the V gene TRBV6-2 or TRBV6-3; D call uncertain. Per the germline V gene, CDR1 is MNHEY and CDR2 is SVGEGT. CDR3 length: 12 residues. The CDR3 sequence: CASRTTTEELFF. The DNA of the CDR3 is TGTGCCAGCAGAACCACAACCGAGGAGCTGTTTTTT.

This clonotype was found many times. The chain has TRBV6-1 and TRBJ2-7; D gene ambiguous. This CDR3 spans 10 amino acids. Germline lookup yields CDR1 MNHNS and CDR2 SASEGT. V lost 7 bases, J lost 7 bases, and 8 bases lay in between. In DNA, the CDR3 is TGTGCCAGCATATCCGGGGAGCAGTACTTC. Translation gives CASISGEQYF.

This clonotype was recorded only once. The CDR3 coding sequence is TGTGCCAGCAGTTACGACCCGACTCACGGGAGGGCAGGGGAGCTGTTTTTT. It is translated as CASSYDPTHGRAGELFF. The chain combines TRBV6-6 with TRBJ2-2, with TRBD2 matching 8 bases. The V gene end was trimmed by 2 bases and the J gene end by 8 bases; junction bases not matched to a gene: 13. The CDR3 length is 17 residues. Looked up from germline, CDR1 is MNHNY and CDR2 is SVGAGI (reference sequence).

V is TRBV5-6 and J is TRBJ2-4, with 9 bases fitting TRBD1. The V gene's germline CDR1 is SGHDT and CDR2 YYEEEE. V shed 0 bases and J 9 bases; nucleotides not matched to a gene: 7. This CDR3 region has 15 residues. CDR3 coding DNA: TGTGCCAGCAGCTTGGGTGCCGGGACAGGGAGCATTCAGTACTTC. Translated, it gives CASSLGAGTGSIQYF.